Following are 27 T cell receptor beta chains from one sample sequenced in a study of blood T cell repertoires in COVID-19. Libraries were prepared by immunoSEQ multiplex PCR; TCRdb keeps only in-frame clonotypes and omits some of them. Of hundreds of thousands of clones listed, 70% to 90% are singletons. Sample: PBMCs or T cells enriched from blood (not recorded which). The receptors derive from a woman in her sixties in a cohort exposed to, infected with or recovered from COVID-19 (not recorded which).

The gene calls are TRBV9 and TRBJ2-7; 11 nucleotides line up with TRBD2. Trimming cost V 4 bases and J 7 bases; bases outside gene matches: 13. Germline assignment: CDR1 SGDLS and CDR2 YYNGEE. The CDR3 is 16 residues long. The CDR3: CASSPRGSGRVWEQYF. In DNA form, the CDR3 reads TGTGCCAGCAGCCCTCGGGGTAGCGGGAGGGTTTGGGAGCAGTACTTC. The full variable domain, with the rest looked up from reference TRBV9 and TRBJ2-7, is DSGVTQTPKHLITATGQRVTLRCSPRSGDLSVYWYQQSLDQGLQFLIQYYNGEERAKGNILERFSAQQFPDLHSELNLSSLELGDSALYFCASSPRGSGRVWEQYFGPGTRLTVT.

This chain connects TRBV7-2 to TRBJ2-1; 9 bases are shared with TRBD2. From germline, CDR1 is SGHTA and CDR2 FQGNSA. CDR3 length equals 18 residues. The junction had 13 bases not matched to a gene; V was cut back by 0 bases and J by 7 bases. The CDR3 spells CASSLAPSGRSFGNEQFF. For the CDR3, the DNA is TGTGCCAGCAGCTTAGCGCCCAGCGGGAGGTCCTTCGGAAATGAGCAGTTCTTC.

The rearrangement links TRBV29-1 to TRBJ1-1; the match to TRBD1 covers 9 bases. Losses at the gene ends were 4 bases for V and 5 bases for J; bases not matched to a gene: 5. CDR3 length equals 13 residues. The germline CDR1 and CDR2 sequences are SQVTM and ANQGSEA. The CDR3 nucleotides are TGCAGCGTTGGGGCTGACAGGGGGACTGAAGCTTTCTTT. Translated, it gives CSVGADRGTEAFF.

The genes are TRBV3-1 (or the pseudogene TRBV3-2) and TRBJ2-2; no definite D call. Trimming removed 2 bases at V and 4 bases at J, with 14 bases between. Germline V gives CDR1 LGHDT, CDR2 YNNKEL (reference sequence). The CDR3 contains 16 residues. The CDR3 bases are TGTGCCAGCAGCCAACGCTGGGCCAGGTCCACCGGGGAGCTGTTTTTT. Protein sequence: CASSQRWARSTGELFF.

This clone was found a few times. The chain uses TRBV7-8 and TRBJ2-1; D ambiguous. V lost 0 bases and J 2 bases, leaving 11 bases between the germline ends. Germline CDR1 and CDR2: SGHVS and FQNEAQ. CDR3 length: 16 residues. The CDR3, as DNA: TGTGCCAGCAGCTTAGCGGGTAGCAGACCCTACAATGAGCAGTTCTTC. This gives the protein CASSLAGSRPYNEQFF.

As to this clone: This sample includes further DNA sequences coding for the same CDR3. The chain links TRBV30 to TRBJ1-5; D not resolved. The V gene lost 1 base and the J gene lost 2 bases, with 6 bases spanning the gap. The CDR3 consists of 13 residues. Per the germline V gene, CDR1 is GTSNPN and CDR2 is SVGIG (reference sequence). The CDR3 nucleotides are TGTGCCTGGAGTGGGCAGGGCAATCAGCCCCAGCATTTT. It encodes CAWSGQGNQPQHF.

The rearrangement links TRBV28 to TRBJ1-2, with 7 nucleotides matching TRBD1. Germline V lookup: CDR1 MDHEN, CDR2 SYDVKM. The CDR3 contains 15 residues. Unmatched junction bases numbered 6, after V lost 5 bases and J lost 0 bases. The CDR3 spells CASSTRTGSNYGYTF. CDR3 coding DNA: TGTGCCAGCAGTACCCGGACAGGATCTAACTATGGCTACACCTTC.

This clone showed up just once. This sequence joins TRBV21-1 and TRBJ2-4; the D call of TRBD1 is as the table states it, not checked on the DNA. TRBV21-1 is a documented pseudogene. The CDR3 consists of 17 residues. The CDR3 protein is CASSKGWGTLAKNIQYF. In nucleotides, the CDR3 is TGTGCCAGCAGCAAAGGATGGGGGACATTGGCCAAAAACATTCAGTACTTC.

This clone was observed a single time. The V gene is TRBV19, the J gene TRBJ2-3; D gene uncertain. Germline V gene lookup returns CDR1 LNHDA and CDR2 SQIVND (reference sequence). V was clipped by 0 bases and J by 4 bases, with 11 bases between them. The CDR3 sequence is 15 residues long. The CDR3 DNA sequence: TGTGCCAGTAGTATAGATTTGAGAGGCCCAGATACGCAGTATTTT. It specifies CASSIDLRGPDTQYF.

The chain uses TRBV5-1 and TRBJ2-3, with 7 bases aligning to TRBD1. The V segment lost 3 bases and the J segment 1 base; nucleotides outside the gene matches: 5. The CDR3 is 15 amino acids. CDR1 and CDR2 (germline): SGHRS, YFSETQ. DNA of the CDR3: TGCGCCAGCAGCTGGGAAACAGGGGGCACAGATACGCAGTATTTT. Translating gives CASSWETGGTDTQYF.

This sequence joins TRBV12-3 or TRBV12-4 and TRBJ2-1; TRBD2 agrees at 7 bases. This CDR3 has 12 amino acids. V lost 5 bases and J lost 6; bases outside the gene matches: 1. The CDR3 loop reads CASSASGNEQFF. As DNA, the CDR3 is TGTGCCAGCAGTGCTAGCGGCAATGAGCAGTTCTTC.

The gene calls are TRBV6-5 and TRBJ1-6; 7 bases align to TRBD1. V dropped 11 bases and J dropped 3; count of bases not matched to a gene: 4. The germline gives CDR1 MNHEY, CDR2 SVGAGI. CDR3 length: 13 amino acids. The CDR3 loop is CAGGQSYNSPLHF. CDR3 coding DNA: TGTGCCGGGGGACAGAGCTATAATTCACCCCTCCACTTT.

The chain combines TRBV24-1 with TRBJ2-3, with a possible D match to TRBD2 (7 bases). The CDR3 contains 17 residues. Germline values: CDR1 KGHDR, CDR2 SFDVKD. With 4 bases removed from V and 4 bases from J, the gap between germline ends came to 20 bases. The CDR3 sequence: CATSDPSGRRGADTQYF. The CDR3 nucleotides are TGTGCCACCAGTGACCCCTCCGGGAGGAGGGGGGCAGATACGCAGTATTTT.

This sequence joins TRBV7-9 and TRBJ1-3; tentative D call: TRBD1 (5 bases). From germline, CDR1 is SEHNR and CDR2 FQNEAQ (reference sequence). The CDR3 has 15 amino acids. Trimming removed 2 bases from V and 0 bases from J, with 8 bases in between. The CDR3 here is CASSLRTPSGNTIYF. In nucleotides, the CDR3 is TGTGCCAGCAGCTTACGGACACCCTCTGGAAACACCATATATTTT.

This clone has just one count. V and J are TRBV12-5 and TRBJ2-3, with no clear D. Germline lookup yields CDR1 LGHNT and CDR2 FRNRAP. The CDR3 runs 12 residues. The V and J ends lost 5 bases and 8 bases respectively, with 11 bases between them. The CDR3 region is CASGTLPGTQYF. The CDR3 DNA reads as TGTGCTAGTGGTACCCTCCCCGGTACGCAGTATTTT.

CDR3: CATSDSGQGISNQPQHF. Here the CDR3 DNA reads TGTGCCACCAGTGACTCGGGACAGGGGATTTCCAATCAGCCCCAGCATTTT. The genes are TRBV24-1 and TRBJ1-5; 10 positions match TRBD1. The CDR3 has 17 amino acids. The V gene end was trimmed by 4 bases and the J gene end by 3 bases; junction bases not matched to a gene: 8. Germline CDR1 and CDR2: KGHDR and SFDVKD.

The V gene is TRBV7-9, the J gene TRBJ1-5, with 8 bases fitting TRBD1. Germline V lookup: CDR1 SEHNR, CDR2 FQNEAQ (reference sequence). The CDR3 runs 17 residues. V lost 1 base, J lost 3 bases, and 8 bases stayed unmatched. CDR3 nucleotides: TGTGCCAGCAGCTTAGGGGCAGGGGGCCTCCCCAATCAGCCCCAGCATTTT. Protein: CASSLGAGGLPNQPQHF.

The J gene is TRBJ1-2, the V gene TRBV6-6; 11 bases align to TRBD1. Germline V lookup: CDR1 MNHNY, CDR2 SVGAGI (reference sequence). The CDR3 totals 16 residues. Trimming at V came to 6 bases and at J to 5 bases, leaving 11 bases not matched to a gene. The CDR3 nucleotides are TGTGCCAGCAGGGACTACGGACAGGGGGCGAGATATGGCTACACCTTC. This gives the protein CASRDYGQGARYGYTF.

The chain is built from TRBV15 and TRBJ1-3; weak D call: TRBD1 (5 bases). V lost 1 base and J lost 0, with 16 bases in between. The germline CDR1 and CDR2 sequences are LNHNV and YYDKDF (reference sequence). This CDR3 is built from 18 residues. Here the CDR3 DNA reads TGTGCCACCAGCAGAGCAACCGTGGGACTGAACTCTGGAAACACCATATATTTT. It encodes CATSRATVGLNSGNTIYF.

The chain couples TRBV5-1 to TRBJ2-3; D possibly corresponds to TRBD1 (6 bases). CDR3 size: 15 residues. With 2 bases removed from V and 2 bases from J, the gap between germline ends came to 12 bases. The germline gives CDR1 SGHRS, CDR2 YFSETQ. The CDR3 DNA follows: TGCGCCAGCAGCTTTTCGGGACACCTCACAGATACGCAGTATTTT. Its protein product is CASSFSGHLTDTQYF.

The CDR3 coding sequence is TGTGCCAGTAACGACCCGGGACAGGCCTATGGCTACACCTTC. Translation: CASNDPGQAYGYTF. The chain uses TRBV19 and TRBJ1-2, with 8 nucleotides matching TRBD1. Trimming took 7 bases from V and 4 from J; bases not matched to a gene: 8. The CDR3 loop spans 14 amino acids. CDR1 is LNHDA, CDR2 SQIVND, per germline (reference sequence).

This clone was found once. V is TRBV6-2 or TRBV6-3 and J is TRBJ2-7; D remains ambiguous. Germline V gene sequence: CDR1 MNHEY, CDR2 SVGEGT. The CDR3 is 16 amino acids. Trimming stripped 0 bases from V and 2 bases from J, with 14 bases between. This CDR3 reads CASSYSTKRRAYEQYF. The CDR3 DNA follows: TGTGCCAGCAGTTACTCGACGAAGAGGAGAGCCTACGAGCAGTACTTC.

With regard to this clone: At one boundary the junction diverges from the germline segment, which might be a read error. CDR3 sequence (DNA): TGTGCCAGCAGTTTAGCGGGAGCCGAACATTTT. It encodes CASSLAGAEHF. The chain carries TRBV5-6 and TRBJ2-3, with 9 bases fitting TRBD2. CDR1 SGHDT and CDR2 YYEEEE come from the germline V gene. The CDR3 loop spans 11 amino acids.

This sequence joins TRBV7-9 and TRBJ2-7, with D perhaps TRBD1 (5 bases). The V end lost 1 base, the J end lost 6 bases, and 10 bases lay between the germline ends. The CDR3 loop spans 13 amino acids. From germline, CDR1 is SEHNR and CDR2 FQNEAQ (reference sequence). The CDR3 reads CASSLETVGEQYF. The CDR3 DNA reads as TGTGCCAGCAGCTTAGAGACAGTTGGCGAGCAGTACTTC.

The chain is built from TRBV4-1 and TRBJ1-2; no firm D call. V shed 0 bases and J shed 4 bases, with 6 bases lying between them. Germline CDR1 reads MGHRA; CDR2 reads YSYEKL. The CDR3 is made up of 13 amino acids. CDR3 region: CASSQEGGYGYTF. As DNA, the CDR3 is TGCGCCAGCAGCCAAGAAGGCGGCTATGGCTACACCTTC.

The chain joins TRBV11-3 to TRBJ2-1; TRBD1 aligns across 9 bases. The CDR3 consists of 15 residues. The germline V gene encodes CDR1 SGHNT and CDR2 YENEEA. Germline trimming cut 8 bases from V and 1 base from J; bases unmatched to any gene: 6. The CDR3 loop reads CASGPGQGSYNEQFF. CDR3 DNA: TGTGCCAGCGGCCCCGGACAGGGGTCCTACAATGAGCAGTTCTTC.

The rearrangement links TRBV10-2 to TRBJ1-3, with TRBD1 matching over 7 bases. Germline CDR1 reads WSHSY; CDR2 reads SAAADI. V dropped 6 bases and J dropped 2; count of bases not matched to a gene: 7. The CDR3 extends over 15 amino acids. CDR3 coding DNA: TGCGCCAGCAGCACGGGACAGAGCACTGGAAACACCATATATTTT. Protein sequence: CASSTGQSTGNTIYF.